This record looks at one TCR beta chain sequence and its context. The data stem from a study of Ad26.COV2.S vaccination and SARS-CoV-2 variants. The wider study: Once, or twice with 56 days between doses, Ad26.COV2.S was given intramuscularly.

Treatment described: roughly 19 received Ad26.COV2.S at low or high dose, single or two shots; five or six received placebo; per-sample allocation not given. Sampling took place 63 days after the first vaccine or placebo injection. The germline V and J ends were trimmed by 0 bases and 8 bases, with 11 bases remaining between them. The germline CDR1 and CDR2 sequences are SGHRS and YFSETQ. The length of the CDR3 is 14 residues. Only in-frame clones appear in the TCRdb table, and some are missing; sequencing was by immunoSEQ multiplex PCR. Of about 350,000 clones detected, approximately 90% appear once; the ten largest clones hold roughly 5%.

The sequence derives from a person between 18 and 65 years old who received the Ad26.COV2.S COVID-19 vaccine or a placebo. The chain is built from TRBV5-1 and TRBJ1-4; D unresolved. This specimen was peripheral blood, taken in a trial of Ad26.COV2.S vaccine versus placebo. The DNA for the CDR3 is TGCGCCAGCAGCTTGGGTACAGACGGCGAAAAACTGTTTTTT. It specifies CASSLGTDGEKLFF.